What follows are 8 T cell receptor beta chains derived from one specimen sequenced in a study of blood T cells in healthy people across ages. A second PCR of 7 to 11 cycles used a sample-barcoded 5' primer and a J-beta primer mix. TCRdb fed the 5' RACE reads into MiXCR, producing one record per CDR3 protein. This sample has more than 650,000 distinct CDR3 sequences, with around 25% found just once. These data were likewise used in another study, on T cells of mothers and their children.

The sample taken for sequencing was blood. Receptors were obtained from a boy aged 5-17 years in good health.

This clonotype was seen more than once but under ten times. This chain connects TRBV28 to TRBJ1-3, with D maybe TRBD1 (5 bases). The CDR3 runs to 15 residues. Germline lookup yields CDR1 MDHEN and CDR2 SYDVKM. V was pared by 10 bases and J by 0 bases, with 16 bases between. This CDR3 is CANNEDSRSGNTIYF. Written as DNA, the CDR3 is TGTGCCAACAACGAAGACAGCCGCTCTGGAAACACCATATATTTT. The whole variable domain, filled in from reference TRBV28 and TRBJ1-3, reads DVKVTQSSRYLVKRTGEKVFLECVQDMDHENMFWYRQDPGLGLRLIYFSYDVKMKEKGDIPEGYSVSREKKERFSLILESASTNQTSMYLCANNEDSRSGNTIYFGEGSWLTVV.

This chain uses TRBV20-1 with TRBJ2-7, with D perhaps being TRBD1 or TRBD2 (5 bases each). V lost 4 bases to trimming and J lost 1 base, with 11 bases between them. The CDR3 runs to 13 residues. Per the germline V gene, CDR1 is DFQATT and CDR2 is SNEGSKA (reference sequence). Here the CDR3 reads CSATWDGSYEQYF. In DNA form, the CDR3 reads TGCAGTGCTACCTGGGACGGATCCTACGAGCAGTACTTC.

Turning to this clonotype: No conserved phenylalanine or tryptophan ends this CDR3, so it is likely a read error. CDR3 sequence reads: CASSSRTGLENIQYL. CDR3 nucleotides: TGCGCCAGCAGCTCACGGACAGGGCTAGAAAACATTCAGTACCTC. The rearrangement uses TRBV5-1 and TRBJ2-4; 8 bases agree with TRBD1. The ends lost 3 bases at V and 5 bases at J; junction bases unmatched: 7. This CDR3 comprises 15 residues. Germline V gives CDR1 SGHRS, CDR2 YFSETQ.

This chain's CDR3 is CASVRDRAYYEQYF. The DNA for the CDR3 is TGTGCCAGCGTCCGGGACAGGGCGTACTACGAGCAGTACTTC. The chain links TRBV2 to TRBJ2-7; 9 bases are a match to TRBD1. V was pared by 8 bases and J by 3 bases, with 8 bases of the junction left unmatched. The CDR3 is 14 residues long. The germline V gene has CDR1 SNHLY and CDR2 FYNNEI.

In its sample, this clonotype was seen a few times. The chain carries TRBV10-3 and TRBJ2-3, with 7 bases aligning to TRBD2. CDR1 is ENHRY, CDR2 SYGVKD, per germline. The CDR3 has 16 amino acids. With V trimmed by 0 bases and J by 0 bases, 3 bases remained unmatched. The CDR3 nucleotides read TGTGCCATCAGTGAGTCGAAAGCGGGGAGCACAGATACGCAGTATTTT. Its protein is CAISESKAGSTDTQYF.

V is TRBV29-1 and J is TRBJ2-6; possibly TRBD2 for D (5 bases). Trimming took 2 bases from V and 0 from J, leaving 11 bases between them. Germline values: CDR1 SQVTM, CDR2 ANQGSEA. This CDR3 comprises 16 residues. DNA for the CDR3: TGCAGCGTTGAAAGTCTAGCTACCTCTGGGGCCAACGTCCTGACTTTC. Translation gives CSVESLATSGANVLTF.

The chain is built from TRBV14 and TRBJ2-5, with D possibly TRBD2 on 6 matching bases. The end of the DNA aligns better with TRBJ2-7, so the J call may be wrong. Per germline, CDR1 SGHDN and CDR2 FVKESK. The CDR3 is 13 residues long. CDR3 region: CASSRRGGSEQYF. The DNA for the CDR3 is TGTGCCAGCAGTAGGAGGGGCGGATCCGAGCAGTACTTC.

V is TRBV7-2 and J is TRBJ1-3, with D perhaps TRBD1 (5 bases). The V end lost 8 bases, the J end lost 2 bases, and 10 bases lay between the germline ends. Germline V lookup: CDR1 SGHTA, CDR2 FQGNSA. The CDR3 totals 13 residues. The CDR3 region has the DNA TGTGCCAGCGGCCAGGGTGCTGGAAACACCATATATTTT. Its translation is CASGQGAGNTIYF.